These T cell receptor beta chains were read from a single sample in a study of response to subunit inactivated influenza vaccine. MiXCR, applied by TCRdb to the RT-PCR reads, yields one record per CDR3 protein. The sample lists about 780,000 distinct CDR3 sequences; roughly 20% were seen once. The sample was PBMCs from blood, taken more than 4 days after vaccination. The receptors stem from a man between 45 and 60 years old who received an inactivated influenza vaccine. CDR3s include the opening cysteine and the closing phenylalanine or tryptophan. Each record gives: CDR3 length, J gene, clone size, D gene, V gene, CDR3 DNA, CDR3 protein. D genes are given only for firm matches. Some rows have no size entry. The others give once, few or many, or a class for an expanded clone.

len: 17; j_gene: TRBJ2-3; abundance: NA; d_gene: NA; v_gene: TRBV11-2; CDR3nt: TGTGCCAGCAGCAACTTACAGGGGGACTATAGCACAGATACGCAGTATTTT; CDR3aa: CASSNLQGDYSTDTQYF
len: 13; j_gene: TRBJ2-3; abundance: few; d_gene: NA; v_gene: TRBV18; CDR3nt: TGTGCCACCTCCCGGGAAGAGGGAATGACGCAGTATTTT; CDR3aa: CATSREEGMTQYF
len: 14; j_gene: TRBJ2-7; abundance: NA; d_gene: TRBD2; v_gene: TRBV20-1; CDR3nt: TGCAGTGCTAGAGATATAAGACTAGCCTACGAGCAGTGCTTC; CDR3aa: CSARDIRLAYEQCF
len: 13; j_gene: TRBJ2-1; abundance: many; d_gene: NA; v_gene: TRBV29-1; CDR3nt: TGCAGCGTGGGTGGAATCTCCTACAATGAGCAGTTCTTC; CDR3aa: CSVGGISYNEQFF
len: 15; j_gene: TRBJ2-3; abundance: NA; d_gene: NA; v_gene: TRBV3-1; CDR3nt: TGTGCCAGCAGCCCCGTTGGGACCCCCACAGATACGCAGTATTTT; CDR3aa: CASSPVGTPTDTQYF
len: 16; j_gene: TRBJ2-3; abundance: few; d_gene: NA; v_gene: TRBV7-9; CDR3nt: TGTGCCAGCAGCTTCGGCAGGCAGGGTAGGACAGATACGCAGTATTTT; CDR3aa: CASSFGRQGRTDTQYF
len: 12; j_gene: TRBJ2-1; abundance: few; d_gene: TRBD1; v_gene: TRBV7-9; CDR3nt: TGTGCCAGCAGCAGGACAGGGGCTGAGCAGTTCTTC; CDR3aa: CASSRTGAEQFF
len: 13; j_gene: TRBJ1-2; abundance: NA; d_gene: NA; v_gene: TRBV6-2/TRBV6-3; CDR3nt: TGTGCCAGCGGTCAAACAGGGATCTATGGCTACACCTTC; CDR3aa: CASGQTGIYGYTF
len: 14; j_gene: TRBJ1-1; abundance: NA; d_gene: TRBD1; v_gene: TRBV5-1; CDR3nt: TGCGCCAGCAGGGACAGGGTTACGAACACTGAAGCTTTCTTT; CDR3aa: CASRDRVTNTEAFF
len: 14; j_gene: TRBJ2-7; abundance: NA; d_gene: NA; v_gene: TRBV5-1; CDR3nt: TGCGCCAGCAGCTTTGCGACCGGGTTCCACGAGCAGTACTTC; CDR3aa: CASSFATGFHEQYF
len: 16; j_gene: TRBJ2-2; abundance: NA; d_gene: TRBD1; v_gene: TRBV5-1; CDR3nt: TGCGCCAGCAGCTTGACCGGGACAGAGAACACCGGGGAGCTGTTTTTT; CDR3aa: CASSLTGTENTGELFF
len: 17; j_gene: TRBJ2-3; abundance: few; d_gene: TRBD2; v_gene: TRBV4-3; CDR3nt: TGCGCCAGCAGCCAAGATCAGTCTTCGGGGGGTGCAGATACGCAGTATTTT; CDR3aa: CASSQDQSSGGADTQYF
len: 12; j_gene: TRBJ2-3; abundance: few; d_gene: NA; v_gene: TRBV18; CDR3nt: TGTGCCAGCTCACCTTCAGAAGATACGCAGTATTTT; CDR3aa: CASSPSEDTQYF
len: 13; j_gene: TRBJ2-1; abundance: few; d_gene: NA; v_gene: TRBV20-1; CDR3nt: TGCAGTGCTAGAAAGGGCTCAGGATATGAGCAGTTCTTC; CDR3aa: CSARKGSGYEQFF
len: 14; j_gene: TRBJ2-7; abundance: NA; d_gene: NA; v_gene: TRBV5-1; CDR3nt: TGCGCCAGCAGCTTCCAGGGGGGGTCCTACGAGCAGTACTTC; CDR3aa: CASSFQGGSYEQYF
len: 15; j_gene: TRBJ2-5; abundance: NA; d_gene: NA; v_gene: TRBV12-3/TRBV12-4; CDR3nt: TGTGCCAGCAGTTTAGTACCCAAGGGGGTAGAGACCCAGTACTTC; CDR3aa: CASSLVPKGVETQYF
len: 15; j_gene: TRBJ2-3; abundance: few; d_gene: NA; v_gene: TRBV28; CDR3nt: TGTGCCAGCAGCCAGCCCGGGGATCCCACAGATACGCAGTATTTT; CDR3aa: CASSQPGDPTDTQYF
len: 13; j_gene: TRBJ2-3; abundance: few; d_gene: NA; v_gene: TRBV20-1; CDR3nt: TGCAGTGGGCCGGGTGCGGGGCCCGATACGCAGTATTTT; CDR3aa: CSGPGAGPDTQYF
len: 15; j_gene: TRBJ2-5; abundance: NA; d_gene: NA; v_gene: TRBV5-1; CDR3nt: TGCGCCAGCAGCCCCGGCGTCTCCGATCAAGAGACCCAGTACTTC; CDR3aa: CASSPGVSDQETQYF
len: 16; j_gene: TRBJ2-1; abundance: NA; d_gene: NA; v_gene: TRBV11-2; CDR3nt: TGTGCCAGCACAACTCGGTGGAGGGTGGCCTTCCATGAGCAGTTCTTC; CDR3aa: CASTTRWRVAFHEQFF
len: 17; j_gene: TRBJ2-6; abundance: NA; d_gene: NA; v_gene: TRBV5-1; CDR3nt: TGCGCCAGCAGCTTGGCTGGCATAGTCTCTGGGGCCAACGTCCTGACTTTC; CDR3aa: CASSLAGIVSGANVLTF
len: 13; j_gene: TRBJ2-3; abundance: few; d_gene: NA; v_gene: TRBV20-1; CDR3nt: TGCAGTGCTAGTAGGGCTCACACAGATACGCAGTATTTT; CDR3aa: CSASRAHTDTQYF
len: 14; j_gene: TRBJ2-2; abundance: NA; d_gene: NA; v_gene: TRBV29-1; CDR3nt: TGCAGCGTTCGCCGGCACAGGGCGATAGGGGAGCTGTTTTTT; CDR3aa: CSVRRHRAIGELFF
len: 13; j_gene: TRBJ1-6; abundance: few; d_gene: NA; v_gene: TRBV28; CDR3nt: TGTGCCAGCAGCTCGAGGAGCGATTCACCCCTCCACTTT; CDR3aa: CASSSRSDSPLHF